This T cell receptor (beta chain) was sequenced for a study of CD8 T cells in ankylosing spondylitis (dated by TCRdb to 2015 to 2018). The study in broad terms: To find TCR variants linked to disease, the study profiled T cell receptor beta repertoires in ankylosing spondylitis patients and healthy donors. The full study cohort was made up of 25 ankylosing spondylitis patients and over 90 healthy donors. Peripheral blood was sampled, and synovial fluid was additionally collected from ankylosing spondylitis patients. The paper's findings and limits, for the study overall: The disease-linked clones were reported as significantly enriched in matched synovial fluid samples from ankylosing spondylitis patients. Blood from ankylosing spondylitis patients appeared to be characterized by a TCR beta motif composed of several highly homologous amino acid variants. The disease-linked clones showed a CD8+ phenotype and occurred at relatively low frequencies in peripheral blood. Some motif variants were previously reported in synovial fluid and blood of reactive arthritis patients, suggesting common disease-initiation mechanisms.

To note about this clonotype: No antigen is known for it. One base away there is no much larger clone; base qualities are not given.

Sequencer: Illumina HiSeq 2500. TCR beta libraries were prepared by quantitative 5'-RACE with molecular barcodes. For the original study's pipeline: A new computational method based on a probabilistic model of VDJ rearrangement was used to identify disease-linked TCR variants. TCRdb's own reprocessing of the public reads used fastp at Q25 and MiXCR and kept productive beta chains. When rows share a CDR3 protein, they turn into one entry using the most common DNA and genes. It is TCRdb's table, rather than the study itself, that gives the V and J calls and clone size. The sample yields roughly 440,000 distinct CDR3 sequences; under 20% were counted once. Approximately 1% of the sample lies in the top ten. The sequence derives from a male donor with ankylosing spondylitis. Input material: blood, either unsorted or a sorted T cell fraction (not recorded which).

The CDR3 is CAWTGEGNQPQHF. The DNA reads as follows: TGTGCCTGGACAGGGGAGGGCAATCAGCCCCAGCATTTT. The sequence is built from TRBV30 and TRBJ1-5, and TRBD1 may be the D gene, going by 6 matching bases. The germline V gene (reference sequence) specifies GTSNPN as CDR1 and SVGIG as CDR2. V loses 4 bases of germline sequence and J loses 2 bases, and the interval between the two ends is 9 bases. The CDR3 numbers 13 residues from cysteine through phenylalanine. Only the CDR3 portion is preserved as DNA: 39 bases, with reading frame beginning at the first base.